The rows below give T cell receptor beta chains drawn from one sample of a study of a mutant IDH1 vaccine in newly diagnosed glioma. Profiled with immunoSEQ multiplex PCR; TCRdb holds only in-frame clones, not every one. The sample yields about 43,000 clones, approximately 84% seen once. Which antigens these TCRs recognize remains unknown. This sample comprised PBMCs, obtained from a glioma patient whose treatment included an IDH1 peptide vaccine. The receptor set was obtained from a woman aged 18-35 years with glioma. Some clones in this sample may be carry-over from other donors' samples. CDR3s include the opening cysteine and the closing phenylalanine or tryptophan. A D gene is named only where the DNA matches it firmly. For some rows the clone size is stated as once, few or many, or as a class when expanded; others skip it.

CASSPREATLPYNEQFF TGTGCCAGCAGTCCTCGGGAAGCGACACTCCCATACAATGAGCAGTTCTTC 17 TRBJ2-1 . . TRBV27
CASSLQGQSYNEQFF TGTGCCAGCAGTTTACAGGGGCAATCCTACAATGAGCAGTTCTTC 15 TRBJ2-1 TRBD1 . TRBV2
CASRVTGLGTEAFF TGTGCCAGCAGAGTTACAGGGTTAGGCACTGAAGCTTTCTTT 14 TRBJ1-1 . . TRBV13
CASSMGALEAFF TGTGCCAGTAGTATGGGGGCCCTTGAAGCTTTCTTT 12 TRBJ1-1 . . TRBV19
CASSLVGLAVYEQYF TGCGCCAGCAGCTTGGTAGGACTAGCGGTATACGAGCAGTACTTC 15 TRBJ2-7 TRBD2 . TRBV5-1
CASSLDTYTDTQYF TGTGCCAGCAGCTTAGATACCTACACAGATACGCAGTATTTT 14 TRBJ2-3 . . TRBV7-9
CASIQDSGDGYTF TGTGCCAGCATCCAGGACAGTGGCGATGGCTACACCTTC 13 TRBJ1-2 . few TRBV2
CASSRQALNHNTGELFF TGTGCCAGCTCTCGTCAGGCACTTAACCACAACACCGGGGAGCTGTTTTTT 17 TRBJ2-2 . . TRBV18
CASSARTGVAYEQYF TGTGCCAGCAGCGCCCGGACAGGGGTTGCCTACGAGCAGTACTTC 15 TRBJ2-7 TRBD1 . TRBV7-6
CASSFGLLATNEKLFF TGTGCCAGCAGCTTCGGTCTACTAGCAACTAATGAAAAACTGTTTTTT 16 TRBJ1-4 . . TRBV11-3
CASRPLTSGGTAEQYF TGTGCCAGCAGACCCTTGACTAGCGGGGGAACCGCCGAGCAGTACTTC 16 TRBJ2-7 TRBD2 . TRBV5-6
CASSLTSGGADTQYF TGTGCCAGCAGCCTGACTAGCGGGGGAGCAGATACGCAGTATTTT 15 TRBJ2-3 TRBD2 . TRBV27
CASGRGGGRDTGELFF TGTGCCAGCGGTAGAGGTGGGGGGCGGGACACCGGGGAGCTGTTTTTT 16 TRBJ2-2 . . TRBV7-9
CAIKAGYVTGELFF TGTGCCATCAAGGCGGGATATGTCACCGGGGAGCTGTTTTTT 14 TRBJ2-2 . . TRBV10-3
CASSLGGQGGEAFF TGCGCCAGCAGCTTGGGGGGGCAGGGTGGTGAAGCTTTCTTT 14 TRBJ1-1 . . TRBV5-1
CAWSVRGRGQETQYF TGTGCCTGGAGTGTACGAGGCAGGGGCCAAGAGACCCAGTACTTC 15 TRBJ2-5 . . TRBV30
CAQGYEQYF TGTGCGCAGGGCTACGAGCAGTACTTC 9 TRBJ2-7 . . TRBV27
CASRGQYQETQYF TGTGCCAGCAGAGGACAGTACCAAGAGACCCAGTACTTC 13 TRBJ2-5 . once TRBV6-1
CASSMGTRGTGELFF TGTGCCAGTAGTATGGGGACACGAGGCACCGGGGAGCTGTTTTTT 15 TRBJ2-2 . . TRBV19
CASSERGLAGDEQYF TGTGCCAGCAGTGAAAGGGGACTAGCGGGGGACGAGCAGTACTTC 15 TRBJ2-7 TRBD2 . TRBV2
CASSLASTRRVNTEAFF TGTGCTAGCAGCTTAGCCTCCACTCGGAGGGTGAACACTGAAGCTTTCTTT 17 TRBJ1-1 . . TRBV7-7
CASSPPISGPSYEQYF TGTGCCAGCAGTCCTCCCATTTCGGGACCGAGCTACGAGCAGTACTTC 16 TRBJ2-7 . . TRBV7-9
CASSLTRSSRDTSGNTIYF TGTGCCAGCAGCTTAACTCGCTCTAGTCGGGACACCTCTGGAAACACCATATATTTT 19 TRBJ1-3 . . TRBV7-8
CASSGVIAPREAFF TGTGCCAGCAGTGGAGTCATCGCACCCCGTGAAGCTTTCTTT 14 TRBJ1-1 . few TRBV6-1
CASSLRGTEAFF TGTGCCAGCAGCTTAAGGGGGACTGAAGCTTTCTTT 12 TRBJ1-1 . once TRBV11-2
CASSLISLGPIAPYKRPEKLFF TGTGCCAGCAGTTTAATCTCGCTTGGCCCTATAGCCCCCTACAAACGACCGGAAAAACTGTTTTTT 22 TRBJ1-4 . . TRBV27
CASSLVTAGPDTEAFF TGTGCCAGCAGCTTAGTGACAGCAGGTCCGGACACTGAAGCTTTCTTT 16 TRBJ1-1 . . TRBV11-1